This T cell receptor beta chain derives from a study of cytomegalovirus exposure and HLA in healthy donors. With 60 Vbeta and 13 Jbeta primers, the PCR was carried out. Clones were read by immunoSEQ multiplex PCR, and TCRdb kept only the in-frame ones, dropping some. The sample yields about 140,000 clones, over 75% seen once. This clone appeared a single time. CDR3 size: 14 residues. CDR1 and CDR2 (germline): MGHRA, YSYEKL. V was cut by 4 bases and J by 4 bases, with 14 bases left in between. The chain has TRBV4-1 and TRBJ2-7; TRBD1 might be the D (6 bases). This receptor was taken from a female donor in good health and CMV-seronegative. Material: PBMCs. CDR3 coding DNA: TGCGCCAGCAGCCTACAGGGTTCTTTTTACGAGCAGTACTTC. This codes for CASSLQGSFYEQYF.